Here is one T cell receptor beta chain with its context. Its antigen is unknown. This sample was taken from a study of response to subunit inactivated influenza vaccine. Study results and caveats: Researchers suggested that each seasonal influenza vaccination recruits few new T cells.

TCRdb analysed the RT-PCR reads with MiXCR anew, one entry per CDR3 protein. Here the sample spans approximately 530,000 distinct CDR3 sequences, 6% to 9% being singletons. The germline V gene encodes CDR1 SGHDN and CDR2 FVKESK. V shed 3 bases and J 5 bases; nucleotides not matched to a gene: 4. This CDR3 contains 15 residues. The J gene is TRBJ2-5, the V gene TRBV14; TRBD2 matches at 12 bases. This sequence was found in a man aged 50-75 years who received an inactivated influenza vaccine. Sequenced material: PBMCs from blood, taken less than 30 months after vaccination. CDR3 in amino acids: CASSHRTSGTETQYF. The CDR3 DNA reads as TGTGCCAGCAGCCACAGGACTAGCGGGACTGAGACCCAGTACTTC.